The T cell receptor (beta chain) described here comes from a study of T cell responses to AZD1222 COVID-19 vaccine (dated by TCRdb to 2020 to 2023). Regarding the research as a whole: AZD1222 recipients with second doses at about 4 weeks or about 12 weeks were pooled, because spike-specific TCR depth and breadth did not differ between schedules. TCR sequencing covered roughly 230 trial participants: some 210 given two doses of AZD1222 and 26 given two doses of MenACWY control vaccine. Enrollment into the trials was organized by age into subgroups of 18-55, 56-69 and 70-plus years, and those subgroups contained about 160, 30 and 59 TCR-sequenced participants, respectively.

From the cysteine up to the phenylalanine, the CDR3 has a length of 13 residues. Left in the record is the CDR3 DNA by itself, 39 bases read in frame from the first base. CDR1 SGHAT and CDR2 FQNNGV were looked up in the germline V gene. V drops 1 base and J drops 4 bases, leaving 7 bases in between. The time point label here, explained by the study, means: baseline before first vaccination. Samples from vaccinated people were obtained from the UK trials COV001 and COV002, which included a single-blind randomized controlled phase 2/3 trial of AZD1222 (ChAdOx1 nCoV-19) in healthy adults. For TCRbeta chain sequencing, PBMC samples from trial participants were taken at day 0 and at day 28 after the second dose. The investigation overall reported the following: The vaccine-associated CD4 TCRs covered the entire spike protein, and the dominant responses fell in regions 160-218 and 743-854. Participants were mostly white British, with more females than males. The authors suggested clonal diversity may have been underestimated. Reportedly, close to half of the unique spike-specific TCRs recognized epitopes lying outside the regions that are mutated in the B.1.351 and B.1.1.7 variants. A significant rise in spike-specific TCR breadth and depth was observed after two AZD1222 doses relative to day 0 and relative to MenACWY recipients. The 56-69-year group was small, and its depth increase did not reach significance, likely because of low power. Because no day 14 peak-response samples were available, repertoires were characterized only after the peak T cell response. Conclusions about previously exposed vaccinees are limited, since just five or six AZD1222 recipients were seropositive for SARS-CoV-2 at baseline.

Comments on this clone: The antigen it binds to is not known. There are no base qualities to consult, and no much larger clone falls within one base.

The CDR3 regions of human TCRbeta chains were subjected to immunosequencing. On the study's bioinformatics: TCRs in the repertoires were matched against a reference library of SARS-CoV-2-specific TCRs that had been generated with the MIRA antigen-specificity platform. Breadth meant the fraction of unique TCRs that were SARS-CoV-2-associated, whereas depth meant the fraction of total T cells that were SARS-CoV-2-associated. Using the MIRA data, each spike-specific TCR was assigned both to the spike region to which the TCR was reactive and to a CD4 or CD8 class. Log10-transformed breadth and depth values were compared by one-way ANOVA with Sidak's multiple comparisons tests. Entries here come from immuneACCESS through TCRdb and include only in-frame sequences with V and J called. Some clones fail to appear in such tables; in the studies checked, an unresolved V gene covers under half of the shortfall, and the cause of the remainder is unknown. Clone size and the V and J calls come from that table; the DNA yielded D and trimming. The sample data list over 130,000 clones, and almost 90% of these were observed just once. Around 3% of the sample belongs to the ten largest clones.

This chain joins TRBV11-2 to TRBJ1-1, with an unclear D gene assignment. The material sequenced was peripheral blood, taken on day 0 of AZD1222 vaccination. The clonotype originates from an adult in good health. CDR3 region: CASSLGRGTEAFF. The DNA sequence is as follows: TGTGCCAGCAGCTTAGGACGGGGCACTGAAGCTTTCTTT.